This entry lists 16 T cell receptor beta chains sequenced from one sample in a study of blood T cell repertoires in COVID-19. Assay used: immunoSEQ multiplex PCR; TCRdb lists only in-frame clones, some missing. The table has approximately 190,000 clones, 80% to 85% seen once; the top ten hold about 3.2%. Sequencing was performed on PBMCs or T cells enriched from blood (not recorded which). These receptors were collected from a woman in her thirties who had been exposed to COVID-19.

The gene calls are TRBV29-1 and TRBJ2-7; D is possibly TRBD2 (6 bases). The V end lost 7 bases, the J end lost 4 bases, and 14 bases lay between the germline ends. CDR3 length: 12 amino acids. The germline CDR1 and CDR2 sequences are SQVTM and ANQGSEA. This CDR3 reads CSARRGGYEQYF. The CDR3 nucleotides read TGCAGCGCCCGGCGGGGTGGGTACGAGCAGTACTTC.

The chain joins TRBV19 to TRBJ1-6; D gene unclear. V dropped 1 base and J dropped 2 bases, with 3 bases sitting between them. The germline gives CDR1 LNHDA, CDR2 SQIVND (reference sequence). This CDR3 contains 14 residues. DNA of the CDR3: TGTGCCAGTAGTATAGCCACCTATAATTCACCCCTCCACTTT. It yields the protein CASSIATYNSPLHF.

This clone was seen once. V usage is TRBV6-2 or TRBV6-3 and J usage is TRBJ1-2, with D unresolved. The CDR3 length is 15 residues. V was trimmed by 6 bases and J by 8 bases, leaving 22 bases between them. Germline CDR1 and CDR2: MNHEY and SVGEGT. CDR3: CASSPPHRGLGGYTF. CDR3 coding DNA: TGTGCCAGCAGCCCTCCCCATCGAGGGCTCGGGGGCTACACCTTC.

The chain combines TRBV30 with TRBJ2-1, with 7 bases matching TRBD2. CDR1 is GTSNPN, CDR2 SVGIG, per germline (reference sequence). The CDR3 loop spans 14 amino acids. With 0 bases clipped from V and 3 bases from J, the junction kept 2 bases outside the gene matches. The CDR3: CAWSVLADYNEQFF. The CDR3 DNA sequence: TGTGCCTGGAGTGTGCTAGCGGACTACAATGAGCAGTTCTTC.

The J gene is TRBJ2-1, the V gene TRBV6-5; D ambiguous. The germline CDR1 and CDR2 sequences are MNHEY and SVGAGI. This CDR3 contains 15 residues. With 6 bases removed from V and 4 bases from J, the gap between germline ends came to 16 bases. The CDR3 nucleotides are TGTGCCAGCAGGGCAACTAATGAGAGATACAATGAGCAGTTCTTC. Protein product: CASRATNERYNEQFF.

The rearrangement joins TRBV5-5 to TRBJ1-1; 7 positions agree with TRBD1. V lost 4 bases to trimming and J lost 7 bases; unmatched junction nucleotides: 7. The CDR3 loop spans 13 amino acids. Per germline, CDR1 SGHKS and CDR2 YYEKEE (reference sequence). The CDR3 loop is CASSQPGQREAFF. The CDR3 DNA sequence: TGTGCCAGCAGCCAGCCGGGACAGCGTGAAGCTTTCTTT. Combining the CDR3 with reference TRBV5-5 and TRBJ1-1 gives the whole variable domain DAGVTQSPTHLIKTRGQQVTLRCSPISGHKSVSWYQQVLGQGPQFIFQYYEKEERGRGNFPDRFSARQFPNYSSELNVNALLLGDSALYLCASSQPGQREAFFGQGTRLTVV.

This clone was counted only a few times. Written as DNA, the CDR3 is TGCGCCAGCAGCCAATTAGAGGGGGATGACACTGAAGCTTTCTTT. Encoded protein: CASSQLEGDDTEAFF. The V gene is TRBV4-1, the J gene TRBJ1-1; possibly TRBD1 for D (6 bases). The CDR3 covers 15 residues. V shed 2 bases and J shed 3 bases, with 13 bases lying between them. Germline loops: CDR1 MGHRA, CDR2 YSYEKL.

The CDR3 spells CASSRSGGGAAYTEAFF. CDR3 nucleotides: TGTGCCAGTAGTCGGTCGGGGGGGGGCGCGGCGTACACTGAAGCTTTCTTT. This chain links TRBV19 with TRBJ1-1, with D tentatively TRBD1 (6 bases). V was shortened by 5 bases and J by 3 bases, with 22 bases between the two germline ends. CDR3 size: 17 residues. The germline CDR1 and CDR2 sequences are LNHDA and SQIVND (reference sequence).

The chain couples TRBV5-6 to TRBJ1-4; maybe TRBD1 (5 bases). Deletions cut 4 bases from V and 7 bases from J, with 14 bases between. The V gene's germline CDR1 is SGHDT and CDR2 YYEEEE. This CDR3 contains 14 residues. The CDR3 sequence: CASSPAGLSEKLFF. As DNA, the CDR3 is TGTGCCAGCAGCCCGGCAGGGCTCAGTGAAAAACTGTTTTTT.

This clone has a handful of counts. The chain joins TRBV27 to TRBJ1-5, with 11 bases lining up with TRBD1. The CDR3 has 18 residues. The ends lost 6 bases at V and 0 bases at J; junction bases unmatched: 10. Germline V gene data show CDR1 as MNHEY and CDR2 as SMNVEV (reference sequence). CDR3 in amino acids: CASRPGTGGGYSNQPQHF. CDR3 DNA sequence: TGTGCCAGCAGACCGGGGACAGGGGGTGGGTATAGCAATCAGCCCCAGCATTTT.

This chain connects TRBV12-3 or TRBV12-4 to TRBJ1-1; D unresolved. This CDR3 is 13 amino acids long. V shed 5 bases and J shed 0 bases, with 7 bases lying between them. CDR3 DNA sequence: TGTGCCAGCAGTCCGCGATTGAACACTGAAGCTTTCTTT. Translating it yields CASSPRLNTEAFF.

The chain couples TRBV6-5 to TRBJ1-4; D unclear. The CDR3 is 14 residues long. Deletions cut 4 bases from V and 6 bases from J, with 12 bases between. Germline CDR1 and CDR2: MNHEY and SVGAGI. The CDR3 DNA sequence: TGTGCCAGCAGTTTAGCCCCCCTGGATGAAAAACTGTTTTTT. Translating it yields CASSLAPLDEKLFF.

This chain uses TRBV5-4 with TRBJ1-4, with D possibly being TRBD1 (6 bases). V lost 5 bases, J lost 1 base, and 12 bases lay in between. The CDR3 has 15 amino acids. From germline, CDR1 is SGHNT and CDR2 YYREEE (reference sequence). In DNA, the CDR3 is TGTGCCAGCAGTACAGGGATTGGAACTAATGAAAAACTGTTTTTT. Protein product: CASSTGIGTNEKLFF.

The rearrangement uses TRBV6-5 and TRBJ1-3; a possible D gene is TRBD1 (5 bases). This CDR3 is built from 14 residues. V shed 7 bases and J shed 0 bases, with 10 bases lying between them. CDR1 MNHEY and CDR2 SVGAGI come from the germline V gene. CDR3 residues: CASTVDSSGNTIYF. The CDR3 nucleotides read TGTGCCAGCACCGTAGACAGCTCTGGAAACACCATATATTTT.

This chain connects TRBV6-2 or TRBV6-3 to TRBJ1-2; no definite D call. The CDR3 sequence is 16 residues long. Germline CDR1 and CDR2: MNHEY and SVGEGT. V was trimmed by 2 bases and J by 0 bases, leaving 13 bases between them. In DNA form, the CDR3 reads TGTGCCAGCAGTTACGGAGGCCACACAACTAACTATGGCTACACCTTC. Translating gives CASSYGGHTTNYGYTF.

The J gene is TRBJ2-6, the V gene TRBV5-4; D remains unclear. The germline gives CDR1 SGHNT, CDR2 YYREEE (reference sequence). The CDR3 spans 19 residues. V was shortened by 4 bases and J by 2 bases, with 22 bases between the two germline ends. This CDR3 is CASSHLRSGGDPGANVLTF. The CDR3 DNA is TGTGCCAGCAGCCACCTGAGGTCGGGTGGAGACCCTGGGGCCAACGTCCTGACTTTC.